This T cell receptor beta chain was found in a study of response to subunit inactivated influenza vaccine. Study-wide points: Few new T cells, the authors suggested, are recruited by each seasonal influenza vaccination.

About this clonotype: The antigen is undetermined.

In TCRdb, the RT-PCR reads were re-called with MiXCR into one record per CDR3 protein. Here the sample spans about 530,000 distinct CDR3 sequences, 10% to 15% being singletons. Specimen: PBMCs from blood, collected roughly 6 weeks after vaccination. The sequence was obtained from a man in his fifties or sixties who received an inactivated influenza vaccine.

This CDR3 reads CASSYSISNQPQHF. The CDR3 DNA reads as TGTGCCAGCAGTTACTCGATAAGCAATCAGCCCCAGCATTTT. The gene calls are TRBV6-2 or TRBV6-3 and TRBJ1-5; D is unresolved. Between the trimmed V and J ends, which lost 0 bases and 1 base, there was a span of 4 bases. The V gene's germline CDR1 is MNHEY and CDR2 SVGEGT. This CDR3 contains 14 residues.